This T cell receptor beta chain was profiled in a study of OX40 agonist ivuxolimab in advanced cancers. V lost 2 bases to trimming and J lost 5 bases; unmatched junction nucleotides: 7. CDR1 and CDR2 (germline): GTSNPN, SVGIG (reference sequence). This CDR3 contains 14 residues. Profiled with immunoSEQ multiplex PCR; TCRdb holds only in-frame clones, not every one. The sample comprises approximately 62,000 clones, 80% to 90% of which are singletons, and around 12% rests with the top ten. This specimen was CD4+ or CD8+ T cells sorted from blood, taken in a trial of the OX40 agonist ivuxolimab. This chain links TRBV30 with TRBJ1-1; 8 bases agree with TRBD1. The receptor was derived from an adult with an advanced solid tumor such as melanoma, head and neck, liver or kidney cancer. CDR3 in DNA: TGTGCCTGGAGTAGGACAGGGAAAGGGACTGAAGCTTTCTTT. Encoded protein: CAWSRTGKGTEAFF.